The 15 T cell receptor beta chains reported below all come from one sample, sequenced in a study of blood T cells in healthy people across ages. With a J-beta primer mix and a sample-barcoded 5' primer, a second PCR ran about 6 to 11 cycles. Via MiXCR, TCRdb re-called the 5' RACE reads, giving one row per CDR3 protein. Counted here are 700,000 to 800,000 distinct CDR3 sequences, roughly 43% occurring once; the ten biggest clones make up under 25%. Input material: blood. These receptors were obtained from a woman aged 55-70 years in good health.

The CDR3: CATSRDSDNYEQYF. Here the CDR3 DNA reads TGTGCCACCAGCAGAGATTCGGACAACTACGAGCAGTACTTC. The chain has TRBV15 and TRBJ2-7, with D possibly TRBD1 on 5 matching bases. V was shortened by 0 bases and J by 3 bases, with 9 bases between the two germline ends. Germline CDR1 and CDR2: LNHNV and YYDKDF (reference sequence). The CDR3 consists of 14 residues. The full variable domain, its missing parts supplied by reference TRBV15 and TRBJ2-7, is DAMVIQNPRYQVTQFGKPVTLSCSQTLNHNVMYWYQQKSSQAPKLLFHYYDKDFNNEADTPDNFQSRRPNTSFCFLDIRSPGLGDTAMYLCATSRDSDNYEQYFGPGTRLTVT.

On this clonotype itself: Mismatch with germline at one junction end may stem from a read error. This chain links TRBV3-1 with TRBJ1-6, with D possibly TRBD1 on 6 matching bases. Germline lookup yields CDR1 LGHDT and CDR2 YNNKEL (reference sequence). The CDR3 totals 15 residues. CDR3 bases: TGTGTCAGCAGCCGCTTTAGCCAGGGGAATTCACCCCTCCACTTT. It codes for CVSSRFSQGNSPLHF.

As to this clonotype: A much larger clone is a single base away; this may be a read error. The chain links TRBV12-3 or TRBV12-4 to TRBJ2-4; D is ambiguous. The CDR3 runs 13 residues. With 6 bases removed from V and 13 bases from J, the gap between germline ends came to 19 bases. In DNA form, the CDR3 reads TGTGCCAGCAGAGAGAGTTACTACAATGAGCAGTACTTC. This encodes CASRESYYNEQYF.

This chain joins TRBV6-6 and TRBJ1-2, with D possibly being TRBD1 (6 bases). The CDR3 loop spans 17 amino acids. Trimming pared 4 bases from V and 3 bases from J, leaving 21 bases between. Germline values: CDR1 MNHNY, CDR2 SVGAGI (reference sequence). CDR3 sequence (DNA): TGTGCCAGCAGTTCCTCTAGGAACAGGGTCCGTGACTATGGCTACACCTTC. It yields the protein CASSSSRNRVRDYGYTF.

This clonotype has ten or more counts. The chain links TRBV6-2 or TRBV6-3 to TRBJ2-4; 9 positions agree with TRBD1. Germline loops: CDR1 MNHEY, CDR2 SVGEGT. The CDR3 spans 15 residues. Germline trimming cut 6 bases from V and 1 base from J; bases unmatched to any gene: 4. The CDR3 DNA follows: TGTGCCAGCAGCTCCGACAGGGGGGCCAAAAACATTCAGTACTTC. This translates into CASSSDRGAKNIQYF.

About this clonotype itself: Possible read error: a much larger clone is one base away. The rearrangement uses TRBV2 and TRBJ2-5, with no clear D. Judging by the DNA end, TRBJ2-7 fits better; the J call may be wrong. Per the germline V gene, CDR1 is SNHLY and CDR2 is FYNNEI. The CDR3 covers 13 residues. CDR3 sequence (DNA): TGTGCCAGCAGCACCGGACGAGCAGGCGAGCAGTACTTC. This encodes CASSTGRAGEQYF.

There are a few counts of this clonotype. CDR3 nucleotides: TGTGCCAGCAGCCTGGACTTCACCGGGGAGCTGTTTTTT. It codes for CASSLDFTGELFF. The V gene is TRBV7-2, the J gene TRBJ2-2; tentative D call: TRBD2 (5 bases). Germline lookup yields CDR1 SGHTA and CDR2 FQGNSA. The CDR3 extends over 13 amino acids. V shed 5 bases and J shed 4 bases, with 8 bases lying between them. The full variable domain, completed using reference TRBV7-2 and TRBJ2-2, is GAGVSQSPSNKVTEKGKDVELRCDPISGHTALYWYRQSLGQGLEFLIYFQGNSAPDKSGLPSDRFSAERTGGSVSTLTIQRTQQEDSAVYLCASSLDFTGELFFGEGSRLTVL.

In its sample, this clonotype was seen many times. CDR3: CASSVRRGAGYTF. CDR3 DNA: TGTGCCAGCAGCGTTCGCAGGGGTGCTGGCTACACCTTC. V gene TRBV7-8 combines with J gene TRBJ1-2, with D perhaps matching TRBD1 (6 bases). Trimming stripped 5 bases from V and 7 bases from J, with 14 bases between. The CDR3 has 13 residues. Germline CDR1 is SGHVS and CDR2 is FQNEAQ.

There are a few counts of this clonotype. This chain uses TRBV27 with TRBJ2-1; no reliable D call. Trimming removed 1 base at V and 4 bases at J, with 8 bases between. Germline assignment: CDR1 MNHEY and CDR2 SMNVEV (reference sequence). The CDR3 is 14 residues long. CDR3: CASSLWASYNEQFF. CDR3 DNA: TGTGCCAGCAGTTTATGGGCGAGTTACAATGAGCAGTTCTTC.

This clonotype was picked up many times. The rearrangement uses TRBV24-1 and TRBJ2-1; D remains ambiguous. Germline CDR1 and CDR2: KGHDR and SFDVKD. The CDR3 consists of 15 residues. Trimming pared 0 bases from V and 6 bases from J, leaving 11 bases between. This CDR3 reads CATSDLSGRSNEQFF. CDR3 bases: TGTGCCACCAGTGATTTGTCGGGTCGGAGCAATGAGCAGTTCTTC.

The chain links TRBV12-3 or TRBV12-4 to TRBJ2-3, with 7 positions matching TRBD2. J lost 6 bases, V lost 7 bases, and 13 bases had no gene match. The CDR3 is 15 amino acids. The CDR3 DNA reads TGTGCCAGCATCACGCTAGCGGCCCAAGAGGATACGCAGTATTTT. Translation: CASITLAAQEDTQYF.

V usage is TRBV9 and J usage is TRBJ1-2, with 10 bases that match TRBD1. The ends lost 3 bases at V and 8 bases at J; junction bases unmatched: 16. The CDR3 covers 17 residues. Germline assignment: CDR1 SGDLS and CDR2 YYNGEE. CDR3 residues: CASSAGQGVWSSRGYTF. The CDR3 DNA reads TGTGCCAGCAGCGCCGGACAGGGGGTTTGGTCCTCTCGGGGCTACACCTTC. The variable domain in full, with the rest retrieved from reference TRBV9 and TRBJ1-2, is DSGVTQTPKHLITATGQRVTLRCSPRSGDLSVYWYQQSLDQGLQFLIQYYNGEERAKGNILERFSAQQFPDLHSELNLSSLELGDSALYFCASSAGQGVWSSRGYTFGSGTRLTVV.

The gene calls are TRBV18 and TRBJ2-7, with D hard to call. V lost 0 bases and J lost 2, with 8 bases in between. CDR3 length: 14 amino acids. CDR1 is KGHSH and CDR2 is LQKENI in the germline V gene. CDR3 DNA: TGTGCCAGCTCACCACCGAGTAGTCCCTACGAGCAGTACTTC. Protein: CASSPPSSPYEQYF.

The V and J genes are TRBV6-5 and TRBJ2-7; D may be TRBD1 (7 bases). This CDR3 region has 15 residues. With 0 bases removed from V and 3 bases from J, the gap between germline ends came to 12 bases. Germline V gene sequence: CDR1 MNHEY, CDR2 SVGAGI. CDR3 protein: CASSYSRQGGYEQYF. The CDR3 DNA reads TGTGCCAGCAGTTACTCGAGACAGGGAGGCTACGAGCAGTACTTC.

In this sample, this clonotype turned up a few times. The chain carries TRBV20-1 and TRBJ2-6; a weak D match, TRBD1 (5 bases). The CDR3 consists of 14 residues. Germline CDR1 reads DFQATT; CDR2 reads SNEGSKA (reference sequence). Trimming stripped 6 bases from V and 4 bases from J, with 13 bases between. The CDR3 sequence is CSASGLTGANVLTF. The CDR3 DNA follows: TGCAGTGCCTCAGGGCTTACCGGGGCCAACGTCCTGACTTTC.